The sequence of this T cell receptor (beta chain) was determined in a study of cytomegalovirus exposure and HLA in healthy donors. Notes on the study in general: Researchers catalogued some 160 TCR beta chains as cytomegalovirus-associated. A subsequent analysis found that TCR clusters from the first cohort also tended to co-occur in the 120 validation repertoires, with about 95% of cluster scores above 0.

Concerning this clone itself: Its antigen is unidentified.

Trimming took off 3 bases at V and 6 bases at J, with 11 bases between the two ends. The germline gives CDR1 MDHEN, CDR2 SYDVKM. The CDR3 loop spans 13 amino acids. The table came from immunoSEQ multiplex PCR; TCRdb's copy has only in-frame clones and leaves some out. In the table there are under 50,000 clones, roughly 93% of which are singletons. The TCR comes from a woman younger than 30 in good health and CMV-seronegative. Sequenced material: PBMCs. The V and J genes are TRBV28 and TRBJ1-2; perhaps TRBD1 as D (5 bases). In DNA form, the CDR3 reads TGTGCCAGCAGTTTGCGGGGGAGCCATGGCTACACCTTC. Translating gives CASSLRGSHGYTF.